This TCR beta chain is from a study of T cell clonality in common variable immunodeficiency. Study-level points and caveats: Common variable immunodeficiency TCR beta sequences reportedly had fewer deletions and N-nucleotide insertions. Fewer TCRbeta clones were shared among CVID subjects than controls.

This clone is classed as medium-sized. The antigen is not known. The read halts 3 residues ahead of the CDR3 end, with the missing end drawn from the germline J gene. TCRdb's table, derived via immunoSEQ multiplex PCR, lists solely in-frame clones and lacks some. The table lists approximately 44,000 clones, no singletons, with 8.5% to 12% in the top ten. Looked up from germline, CDR1 is DFQATT and CDR2 is SNEGSKA (reference sequence). Trimming took 5 bases from V and 3 from J; bases not matched to a gene: 8. CDR3 length equals 14 residues. The gene calls are TRBV20-1 and TRBJ1-2; 8 bases agree with TRBD1. This TCR was sampled from a person aged 18 to 70 in good health. The sequenced sample was peripheral blood mononuclear cells. CDR3: CSAPTGGSDYGYTF. The sequenced part of the CDR3 DNA is TGCAGTGCTCCTACAGGGGGATCGGACTATGGC.